The 16 T cell receptor beta chains below all came from one sample that was sequenced in a study of regulatory T cells in long-lasting Graves disease. Both iRepertoire HTBI primers and Arm-PCR of CDR3 regions were used to build the TCR beta libraries. In TCRdb, the multiplex PCR reads were re-called with MiXCR into one record per CDR3 protein. The table lists under 500,000 distinct CDR3 sequences, about 20% of them singletons. The time point here: persistent/refractory GD, antithyroid drugs over 5 years with positive TRAb. The TCR library was prepared using RNA isolated from PBMCs. Sample: peripheral blood mononuclear cells (PBMCs), taken when the disease was refractory, from a patient treated with antithyroid drugs. Every receptor here comes from a female donor with Graves disease.

In its sample, this clonotype was seen once. This chain joins TRBV5-6 and TRBJ1-5; 10 bases map to TRBD1. From germline, CDR1 is SGHDT and CDR2 YYEEEE. There are 15 residues in the CDR3. Losses at the gene ends were 4 bases for V and 6 bases for J; bases not matched to a gene: 7. The CDR3 DNA is TGTGCCAGCAGCGGGACAGGGGCGGGTGGTCAGCCCCAGCATTTT. It encodes CASSGTGAGGQPQHF.

The chain joins TRBV20-1 to TRBJ2-2, with D tentatively TRBD2 (5 bases). This CDR3 is 12 amino acids long. V dropped 3 bases and J dropped 4 bases, with 6 bases sitting between them. CDR1 is DFQATT, CDR2 SNEGSKA, per germline (reference sequence). DNA for the CDR3: TGCAGTGCTAGGGCGGGCACCGGGGAGCTGTTTTTT. Protein product: CSARAGTGELFF.

This clonotype was observed a handful of times. The rearrangement joins TRBV15 to TRBJ1-4; maybe TRBD1 (5 bases). The germline V and J ends were trimmed by 0 bases and 4 bases, with 15 bases remaining between them. This CDR3 contains 17 residues. The V gene's germline CDR1 is LNHNV and CDR2 YYDKDF (reference sequence). CDR3 sequence (DNA): TGTGCCACCAGCAGAGATGGCGGGAGACAGATTAATGAAAAACTGTTTTTT. It codes for CATSRDGGRQINEKLFF.

This clonotype turned up a few times. The V gene is TRBV19, the J gene TRBJ2-7; no firm D call. This CDR3 is 17 amino acids long. The V gene lost 2 bases and the J gene lost 7 bases, with 24 bases spanning the gap. Germline V gene sequence: CDR1 LNHDA, CDR2 SQIVND (reference sequence). Written as DNA, the CDR3 is TGTGCCAGTAGTATAACCTTCCCCACGTATGCCCTACAGGAGCAGTACTTC. This sequence encodes CASSITFPTYALQEQYF.

This clonotype was counted at least ten times. The chain has TRBV24-1 and TRBJ2-5; 12 positions agree with TRBD2. CDR3 length: 15 residues. Germline V CDR1 and CDR2: KGHDR, SFDVKD. Trimming cost V 4 bases and J 2 bases; bases outside gene matches: 1. The CDR3 nucleotides are TGTGCCACCAGTGACGGACTAGCGGGGCAAGAGACCCAGTACTTC. Translation gives CATSDGLAGQETQYF.

J is TRBJ1-1 and V is TRBV4-3; D possibly corresponds to TRBD1 (6 bases). The CDR3 consists of 15 residues. Per germline, CDR1 LGHNA and CDR2 YSLEER. Trimming took 0 bases from V and 3 from J, leaving 11 bases between them. The CDR3 DNA reads TGCGCCAGCAGCCAAGATTCAAGGGGGGACACTGAAGCTTTCTTT. Its protein is CASSQDSRGDTEAFF.

This clonotype was picked up a small number of times. The CDR3: CASTYGGGGYEQYF. CDR3 nucleotide sequence: TGTGCCAGCACTTATGGAGGGGGCGGCTACGAGCAGTACTTC. The J gene is TRBJ2-7, the V gene TRBV6-5; perhaps TRBD1 as D (7 bases). Germline V lookup: CDR1 MNHEY, CDR2 SVGAGI. The CDR3 sequence is 14 residues long. V was trimmed by 7 bases and J by 3 bases, leaving 16 bases between them.

The rearrangement links TRBV7-2 to TRBJ2-1, with D maybe TRBD2 (6 bases). This CDR3 comprises 12 residues. The germline CDR1 and CDR2 sequences are SGHTA and FQGNSA. The V end was cut by 7 bases, the J end by 8 bases, with 12 bases between. The CDR3 DNA is TGTGCCAGCACCGTGGGAGGATATGAGCAGTTCTTC. Its translation: CASTVGGYEQFF.

This clonotype was observed a few times. The chain carries TRBV5-1 and TRBJ1-5; TRBD1 is a possible D gene (5 bases). The CDR3 spans 14 residues. Germline CDR1 reads SGHRS; CDR2 reads YFSETQ. V was cut by 4 bases and J by 7 bases, with 15 bases left in between. Written as DNA, the CDR3 is TGCGCCAGCAGCCACGACAGTGGAGGCCAGCCCCAGCATTTT. Translated, it gives CASSHDSGGQPQHF. Combining the CDR3 with reference TRBV5-1 and TRBJ1-5 gives the whole variable domain KAGVTQTPRYLIKTRGQQVTLSCSPISGHRSVSWYQQTPGQGLQFLFEYFSETQRNKGNFPGRFSGRQFSNSRSEMNVSTLELGDSALYLCASSHDSGGQPQHFGDGTRLSIL.

The CDR3 here is CSARTVPSFGYTF. In DNA, the CDR3 is TGCAGTGCTAGGACAGTGCCCTCATTTGGCTACACCTTC. The gene calls are TRBV20-1 and TRBJ2-4; D perhaps matches TRBD1 (5 bases). The DNA end favors TRBJ1-2, so the J call may be wrong. CDR1 DFQATT and CDR2 SNEGSKA come from the germline V gene (reference sequence). The CDR3 is 13 residues long.

This clonotype was recorded many times. The chain links TRBV11-2 to TRBJ2-7; weak D call: TRBD1 (6 bases). The V and J ends lost 2 bases and 6 bases respectively, with 17 bases between them. This CDR3 comprises 15 residues. The V gene's germline CDR1 is SGHAT and CDR2 FQNNGV. CDR3 in DNA: TGTGCCAGCAGCTTAATCCTGACAGGTCCCGGCGAGCAGTACTTC. Protein: CASSLILTGPGEQYF.

This sequence joins TRBV5-1 and TRBJ2-7; TRBD2 agrees at 8 bases. Germline V gives CDR1 SGHRS, CDR2 YFSETQ. The CDR3 has 15 amino acids. The J segment lost 4 bases and the V segment lost 0 bases, leaving 6 bases of the junction unmatched. CDR3 region: CASSLEERESYEQYF. In DNA, the CDR3 is TGCGCCAGCAGCTTGGAGGAGCGGGAGTCTTACGAGCAGTACTTC.

This clonotype was seen at least ten times. The chain is built from TRBV20-1 and TRBJ2-7, with 8 bases matching TRBD1. The CDR3 is made up of 15 amino acids. Germline V lookup: CDR1 DFQATT, CDR2 SNEGSKA (reference sequence). The V gene end was trimmed by 1 base and the J gene end by 0 bases; junction bases not matched to a gene: 5. CDR3 sequence (DNA): TGCAGTGCTAGAGCGGGGACAGGACCCTCCTACGAGCAGTACTTC. Protein sequence: CSARAGTGPSYEQYF.

V is TRBV6-2 or TRBV6-3 and J is TRBJ2-7, with D maybe TRBD1 (6 bases). V lost 2 bases, J lost 4 bases, and 9 bases lay in between. The germline gives CDR1 MNHEY, CDR2 SVGEGT. CDR3 length: 13 residues. DNA of the CDR3: TGTGCCAGCAGTTACATAGGGGGATACGAGCAGTACTTC. Residues: CASSYIGGYEQYF.

This clonotype was recorded at least ten times. The CDR3 loop reads CSARPIPGQGVNEETQYF. The CDR3 nucleotides read TGCAGTGCTAGGCCTATTCCGGGACAGGGGGTTAATGAGGAGACCCAGTACTTC. The chain couples TRBV20-1 to TRBJ2-5; 11 positions match TRBD1. CDR1 DFQATT and CDR2 SNEGSKA come from the germline V gene (reference sequence). The J segment lost 5 bases and the V segment lost 3 bases, leaving 17 bases of the junction unmatched. CDR3 length equals 18 residues.

This clonotype came up many times. This chain links TRBV7-9 with TRBJ2-5; D is tentatively TRBD1 or TRBD2 (5 bases each). The CDR3 contains 14 residues. V lost 5 bases to trimming and J lost 2 bases, with 12 bases between them. CDR1 is SEHNR, CDR2 FQNEAQ, per germline (reference sequence). CDR3 loop: CASSRSGQQETQYF. CDR3 DNA sequence: TGTGCCAGCAGCCGAAGCGGACAACAAGAGACCCAGTACTTC.